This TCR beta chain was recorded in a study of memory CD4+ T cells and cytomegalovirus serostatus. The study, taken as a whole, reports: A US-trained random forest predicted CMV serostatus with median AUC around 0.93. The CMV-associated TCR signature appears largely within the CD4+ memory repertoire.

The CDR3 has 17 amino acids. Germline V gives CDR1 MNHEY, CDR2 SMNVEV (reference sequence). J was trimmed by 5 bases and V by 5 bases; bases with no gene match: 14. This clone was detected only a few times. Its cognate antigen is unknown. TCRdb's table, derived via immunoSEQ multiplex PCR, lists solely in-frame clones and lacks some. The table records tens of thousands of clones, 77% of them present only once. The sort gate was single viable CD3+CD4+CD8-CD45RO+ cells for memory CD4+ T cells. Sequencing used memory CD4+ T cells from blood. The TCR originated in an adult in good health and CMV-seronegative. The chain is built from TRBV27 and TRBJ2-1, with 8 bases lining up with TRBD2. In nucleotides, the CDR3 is TGTGCCAGCAGTCCGACCCGGGGGGGCCGCCGGGACAATGAGCAGTTCTTC. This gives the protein CASSPTRGGRRDNEQFF.